This record concerns one T cell receptor (beta chain) sequence. Antigen specificity is unknown. The PCR made use of 60 Vbeta and 13 Jbeta primers. This table comes from immunoSEQ multiplex PCR, and its TCRdb copy is limited to in-frame clones, with some not included. Of under 200,000 clones in the sample, 77% were seen once. These data are taken from a study of cytomegalovirus exposure and HLA in healthy donors. Study conclusions and caveats: Accurate prediction of most subjects' HLA-A and HLA-B alleles from TCR beta sequences was reported.

The sequencing input was PBMCs. This receptor was obtained from a woman in her thirties or forties in good health and CMV-seropositive.

CDR3 nucleotides: TGTGCCAGCTCGCCGTCGGACAGGGGGAATACGCAGTATTTT. Protein: CASSPSDRGNTQYF. The chain employs TRBV18 and TRBJ2-3, with 10 bases aligning to TRBD1. Looked up from germline, CDR1 is KGHSH and CDR2 is LQKENI. The CDR3 has 14 residues. V gave up 6 bases and J gave up 7 bases; unmatched junction bases: 7.